The entry below gives a single T cell receptor beta chain sequence along with its context. This record comes from a study of blood T cell repertoires in COVID-19. Study information: Italy, Spain and the United States were the sources of the convalescent and acute COVID-19 samples.

The CDR3 sequence is 16 residues long. Trimming removed 5 bases at V and 0 bases at J, with 16 bases between. Germline V gene sequence: CDR1 PRHDT, CDR2 FYEKMQ (reference sequence). The data were produced by immunoSEQ multiplex PCR, yet TCRdb's version contains in-frame clones alone and is incomplete. The sample records about 140,000 clones, just under 80% being singletons. The sequencing sample was made of peripheral blood. The receptor was derived from a woman between 55 and 75 years old with acute or convalescent COVID-19. The gene calls are TRBV13 and TRBJ2-5, with D maybe TRBD2 (5 bases). The CDR3 nucleotides read TGTGCCAGCAGCGGGTTTCTGGAGGAATACCAAGAGACCCAGTACTTC. Protein sequence: CASSGFLEEYQETQYF.